This is a list of T cell receptor beta chains from one sample in a study of CD8+CD57+ T cells in acquired aplastic anemia. TCRdb re-called the reads with MiXCR, one entry per CDR3 protein. The sample carries 90,000 to 120,000 distinct CDR3 sequences, 40% to 60% recorded once. Sequencing was carried out using sorted CD4+, CD8+, or CD8+CD57+ T cells (not recorded which) from PBMCs. These receptors came from a human donor in good health, serving as a control. CDR3s include the opening cysteine and the closing phenylalanine or tryptophan. Each record gives: V gene, J gene, clone size, D gene, CDR3 protein, CDR3 DNA. D genes are given only for firm matches. Only some rows state a clone size, as once, few, many or a class for expanded clones.

>TRBV12-3/TRBV12-4|TRBJ1-5|many|NA
CASSLTPWTQPQHF
TGTGCCAGCAGTTTAACCCCCTGGACGCAGCCCCAGCATTTT
>TRBV11-3|TRBJ1-5|NA|NA
CASSFPGVRQPQHF
TGTGCCAGCAGCTTTCCAGGGGTTAGACAGCCCCAGCATTTT
>TRBV2|TRBJ1-1|NA|NA
CASSDGGQNTEAFF
TGTGCCAGCAGCGACGGCGGACAGAACACTGAAGCTTTCTTT
>TRBV2|TRBJ1-1|few|NA
CASSSTANTEAFF
TGTGCCAGCAGTTCGACGGCTAACACTGAAGCTTTCTTT
>TRBV9|TRBJ1-1|NA|NA
CARWDCGGAFF
TGTGCCAGATGGGATTGCGGGGGCGCTTTCTTT
>TRBV4-3|TRBJ1-5|NA|NA
CASSQALFTRVNQPQHF
TGCGCCAGCAGCCAAGCTTTGTTTACCCGAGTGAATCAGCCCCAGCATTTT
>TRBV2|TRBJ2-2|many|NA
CASSVGRMNTGELFF
TGTGCCAGCAGTGTGGGGAGAATGAACACCGGGGAGCTGTTTTTT
>TRBV7-8|TRBJ1-1|many|NA
CAIRGQGRTEAFF
TGTGCCATCCGGGGGCAGGGGCGCACTGAAGCTTTCTTT
>TRBV2|TRBJ2-1|few|NA
CASRDPYSYNEQFF
TGTGCCAGCAGAGACCCGTACTCCTACAATGAGCAGTTCTTC
>TRBV25-1|TRBJ1-2|NA|NA
CARDGNYGYTF
TGTGCCCGGGACGGGAACTATGGCTACACCTTC
>TRBV20-1|TRBJ1-6|NA|NA
CSAVDVTGSPLHF
TGCAGTGCGGTCGACGTTACGGGCTCACCCCTCCACTTT
>TRBV7-2|TRBJ1-1|NA|TRBD1
CAARQGHEAFF
TGTGCCGCCCGACAGGGCCATGAAGCTTTCTTT
>TRBV2|TRBJ1-1|few|TRBD1
CASSRTGDTEAFF
TGTGCCAGCAGTCGGACAGGGGACACTGAAGCTTTCTTT
>TRBV3-1|TRBJ2-1|NA|TRBD2
CASSQVWRGGHEQFF
TGTGCCAGCAGCCAAGTTTGGCGGGGGGGCCATGAGCAGTTCTTC
>TRBV25-1|TRBJ1-1|many|NA
CASRTGAPNTEAFF
TGTGCCAGCAGGACGGGGGCCCCGAACACTGAAGCTTTCTTT
>TRBV13|TRBJ2-3|many|TRBD1
CASSQKQGAGTDTQYF
TGTGCCAGCAGCCAAAAACAGGGGGCCGGCACAGATACGCAGTATTTT
>TRBV11-1|TRBJ1-5|many|TRBD1
CASSHSLKTGGGQPQHF
TGTGCCAGCAGTCACTCACTGAAGACAGGGGGCGGTCAGCCCCAGCATTTT
>TRBV4-3|TRBJ1-6|many|NA
CASSQDLDGNSPLHF
TGCGCCAGCAGCCAAGATCTCGACGGCAATTCACCCCTCCACTTT
>TRBV19|TRBJ1-1|NA|NA
CASSTDGQNTEAFF
TGTGCCAGTAGTACAGACGGACAGAACACTGAAGCTTTCTTT
>TRBV7-6|TRBJ2-3|few|TRBD1
CASSLVVTGTDTQYF
TGTGCCAGCAGCTTAGTGGTGACAGGGACGGATACGCAGTATTTT
>TRBV15|TRBJ2-3|many|NA
CATRTGQGSTDTQYF
TGTGCCACCCGGACGGGGCAGGGAAGTACAGATACGCAGTATTTT
>TRBV6-1|TRBJ1-5|few|NA
CASSENGGSGNQPQHF
TGTGCCAGCAGTGAAAATGGCGGCTCGGGCAATCAGCCCCAGCATTTT
>TRBV9|TRBJ2-1|NA|NA
CASSVVGGTYNEQFF
TGTGCCAGCAGCGTAGTGGGGGGAACCTACAATGAGCAGTTCTTC
>TRBV5-1|TRBJ1-1|once|NA
CASRMDRNTEAFF
TGCGCCAGCAGAATGGACCGGAACACTGAAGCTTTCTTT
>TRBV2|TRBJ2-1|NA|TRBD1
CASSRQGDNEQFF
TGTGCCAGCAGTCGACAGGGGGACAATGAGCAGTTCTTC
>TRBV5-1|TRBJ2-3|once|NA
CASSADLLADTQYF
TGCGCCAGCAGCGCGGATTTACTGGCGGATACGCAGTATTTT
>TRBV4-1|TRBJ2-1|NA|TRBD2
CASSRDGGGPSLGNEQFF
TGCGCCAGCAGCCGGGACGGGGGGGGCCCATCATTGGGCAATGAGCAGTTCTTC
>TRBV10-3|TRBJ2-3|NA|TRBD2
CATGGAEGEDTQYF
TGTGCCACCGGGGGGGCGGAAGGGGAAGATACGCAGTATTTT
>TRBV15|TRBJ1-3|few|NA
CATSSGMAGNTIYF
TGTGCCACCAGCAGCGGGATGGCAGGCAACACCATATATTTT
>TRBV20-1|TRBJ1-1|many|NA
CSARTFGGVGTEAFF
TGCAGTGCTAGGACTTTCGGGGGGGTGGGCACTGAAGCTTTCTTT
>TRBV12-3/TRBV12-4|TRBJ1-1|once|NA
CASTGQVNTEAFF
TGTGCCAGCACCGGGCAGGTGAACACTGAAGCTTTCTTT
>TRBV6-1|TRBJ2-7|NA|NA
CASRSRRRPYEQYF
TGTGCCAGCAGGTCCAGGCGGCGGCCGTACGAGCAGTACTTC
>TRBV6-5|TRBJ1-6|many|TRBD1
CASNPTGAGSPLHF
TGTGCCAGCAACCCAACAGGGGCCGGTTCACCCCTCCACTTT
>TRBV25-1|TRBJ1-4|NA|NA
CASSLRSWEKLFF
TGTGCCAGCAGCTTGCGTAGTTGGGAAAAACTGTTTTTT
>TRBV12-3/TRBV12-4|TRBJ2-7|NA|NA
CASSYQGIYEQYF
TGTGCCAGCAGTTATCAGGGGATCTACGAGCAGTACTTC
>TRBV20-1|TRBJ2-5|once|TRBD2
CRARDPLAGGQETQYF
TGCAGGGCTAGAGACCCTCTAGCGGGGGGGCAAGAGACCCAGTACTTC
>TRBV20-1|TRBJ2-7|NA|TRBD2
CSASVIAGGLYEQYF
TGCAGTGCTAGTGTGATAGCGGGGGGGCTTTACGAGCAGTACTTC
>TRBV12-3/TRBV12-4|TRBJ1-2|few|NA
CASRSGTGDNYGYTF
TGTGCCAGCAGATCCGGGACCGGAGATAACTATGGCTACACCTTC
>TRBV25-1|TRBJ1-2|NA|NA
CASSEIGHYGYTF
TGTGCCAGCAGTGAAATAGGGCACTATGGCTACACCTTC
>TRBV4-3|TRBJ2-3|many|NA
CASAGTATDTQYF
TGCGCCAGCGCAGGGACCGCCACAGATACGCAGTATTTT
>TRBV2|TRBJ2-3|NA|NA
CASRGDTDTQYF
TGTGCCAGCAGGGGGGACACAGATACGCAGTATTTT
>TRBV12-3/TRBV12-4|TRBJ2-3|many|NA
CASSRRMGGAGTDTQYF
TGTGCCAGCAGCCGGAGGATGGGGGGGGCGGGGACAGATACGCAGTATTTT
>TRBV7-9|TRBJ1-1|NA|NA
CASSSSASGTEAFF
TGTGCCAGCAGCTCCTCAGCGTCGGGGACTGAAGCTTTCTTT
>TRBV7-7|TRBJ2-7|NA|NA
CASSLSQDYEQYF
TGTGCTAGCAGCTTATCACAGGACTACGAGCAGTACTTC